Only one count was recorded for the clone carrying this TCR beta chain. The authors' processing: Amplification of reference gene primers was used by the study to estimate nucleated cell counts. Measured with immunoSEQ multiplex PCR; TCRdb has only the in-frame clones, and not every one. V and J calls and clone size are given by that table; D and trimming were obtained from the DNA. The sample shows about 440,000 clones, 90% of them seen only once. These data come from a study of blood T cell repertoires in COVID-19. Looking at the study overall: COVID-19 samples collected from the United States, Italy and Spain covered acute and convalescent phases. PBMCs, B-cell-depleted T cells, or T cells were the source of the cDNA or gDNA that made up the material.

Grouping used clinical history reported by participants in a survey and questionnaire. This receptor was taken from a man younger than 35 who had recovered from COVID-19. The sequencing input was PBMCs or T cells enriched from blood (not recorded which).

CDR3 coding DNA: TGTGCCAGCAGTTTGTGGACAGGGGACTATGGCTACACCTTC. This gives the protein CASSLWTGDYGYTF. The V gene is TRBV27, the J gene TRBJ1-2, with 9 bases aligning to TRBD1. V lost 3 bases and J lost 3; bases outside the gene matches: 2. CDR1 and CDR2 (germline): MNHEY, SMNVEV (reference sequence). The CDR3 is 14 residues long.